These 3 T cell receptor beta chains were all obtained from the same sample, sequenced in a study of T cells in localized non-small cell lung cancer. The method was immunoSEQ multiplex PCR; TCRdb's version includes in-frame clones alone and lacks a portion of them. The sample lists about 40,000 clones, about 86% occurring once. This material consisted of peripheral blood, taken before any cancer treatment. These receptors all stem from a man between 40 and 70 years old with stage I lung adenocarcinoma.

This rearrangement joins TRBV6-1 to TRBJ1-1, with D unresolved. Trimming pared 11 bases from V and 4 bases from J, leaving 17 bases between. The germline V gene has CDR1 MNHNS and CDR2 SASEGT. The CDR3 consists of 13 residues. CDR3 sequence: CAHSVGKSTEAFF. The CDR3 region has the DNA TGTGCCCACAGCGTGGGGAAGTCCACTGAAGCTTTCTTT.

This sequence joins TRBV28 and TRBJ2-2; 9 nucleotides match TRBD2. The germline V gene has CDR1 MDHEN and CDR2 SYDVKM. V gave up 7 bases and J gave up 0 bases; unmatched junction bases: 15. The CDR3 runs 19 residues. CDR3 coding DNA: TGTGCCAGCACCGGAAAGGCTAGCGGGGACAAGGCGAACACCGGGGAGCTGTTTTTT. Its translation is CASTGKASGDKANTGELFF. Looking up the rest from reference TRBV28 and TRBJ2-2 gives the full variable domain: DVKVTQSSRYLVKRTGEKVFLECVQDMDHENMFWYRQDPGLGLRLIYFSYDVKMKEKGDIPEGYSVSREKKERFSLILESASTNQTSMYLCASTGKASGDKANTGELFFGEGSRLTVL.

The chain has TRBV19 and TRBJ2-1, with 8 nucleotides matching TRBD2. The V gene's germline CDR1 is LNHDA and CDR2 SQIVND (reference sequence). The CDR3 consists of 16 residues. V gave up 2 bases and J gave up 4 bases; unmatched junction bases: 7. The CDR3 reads CASSITSGAYYNEQFF. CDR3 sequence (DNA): TGTGCCAGTAGTATAACTAGCGGAGCTTATTACAATGAGCAGTTCTTC.